This section outlines one TCR beta chain sequence together with its context. This record belongs to a study of technical replicates of blood from a handful of donors. Assay used: immunoSEQ multiplex PCR; TCRdb lists only in-frame clones, some missing. The sample shows about 85,000 clones, about 94% of them seen only once. CDR1 and CDR2 (germline): MDHEN, SYDVKM. This CDR3 comprises 13 residues. The ends were cut back, 2 bases at V and 6 bases at J, with 10 bases in the middle. This TCR derives from a human donor in good health. The genes are TRBV28 and TRBJ1-1; TRBD1 might be the D (5 bases). Material: T cells isolated from PBMCs. In nucleotides, the CDR3 is TGTGCCAGCAGTTTACTCTACAGGCCTGAAGCTTTCTTT. As protein: CASSLLYRPEAFF. The full variable domain, its missing parts supplied by reference TRBV28 and TRBJ1-1, is DVKVTQSSRYLVKRTGEKVFLECVQDMDHENMFWYRQDPGLGLRLIYFSYDVKMKEKGDIPEGYSVSREKKERFSLILESASTNQTSMYLCASSLLYRPEAFFGQGTRLTVV.